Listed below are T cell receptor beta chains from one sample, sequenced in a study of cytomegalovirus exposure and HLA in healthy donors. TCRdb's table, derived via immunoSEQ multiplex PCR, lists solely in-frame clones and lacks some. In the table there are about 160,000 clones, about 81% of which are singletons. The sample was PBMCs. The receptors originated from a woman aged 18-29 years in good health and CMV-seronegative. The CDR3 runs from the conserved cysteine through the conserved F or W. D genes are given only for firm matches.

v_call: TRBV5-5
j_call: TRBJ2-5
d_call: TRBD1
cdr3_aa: CASSLSGTEETQYF

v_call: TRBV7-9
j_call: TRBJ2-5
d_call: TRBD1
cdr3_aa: CASSSRLQDRAKTQYF

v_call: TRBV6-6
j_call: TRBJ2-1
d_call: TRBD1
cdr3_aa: CASSPQGALNEQFF

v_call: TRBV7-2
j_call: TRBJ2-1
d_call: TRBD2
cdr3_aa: CASSFRGGGLMVRFF

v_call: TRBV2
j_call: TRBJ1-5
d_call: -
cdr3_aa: CASSELQPNQPQHF

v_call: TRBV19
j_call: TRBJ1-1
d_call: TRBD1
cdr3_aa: CASSTGQRTEAFF

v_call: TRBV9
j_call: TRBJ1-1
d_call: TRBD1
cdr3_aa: CASSVHRWDRVTEAFF

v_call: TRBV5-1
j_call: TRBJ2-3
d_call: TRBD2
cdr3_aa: CASSSMTSGVGDTQYF

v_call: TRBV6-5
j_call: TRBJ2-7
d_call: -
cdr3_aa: CASSYGQTYEQYF

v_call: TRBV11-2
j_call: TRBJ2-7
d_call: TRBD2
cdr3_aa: CASSPASGGSHEQYF

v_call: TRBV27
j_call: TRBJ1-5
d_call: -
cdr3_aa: CASSRQGNQPQHF

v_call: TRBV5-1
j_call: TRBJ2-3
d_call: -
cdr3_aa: CASSQSGPSTDTQYF

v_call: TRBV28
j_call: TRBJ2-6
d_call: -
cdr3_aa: CASSLLRRASASGANVLTF

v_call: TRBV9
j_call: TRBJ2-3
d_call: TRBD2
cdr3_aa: CASNLAGLTDTQYF

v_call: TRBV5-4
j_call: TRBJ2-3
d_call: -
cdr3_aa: CASTFRDTQYF

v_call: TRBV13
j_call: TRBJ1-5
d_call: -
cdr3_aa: CASSFRSNQPQHF

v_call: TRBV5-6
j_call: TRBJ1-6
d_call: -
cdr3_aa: CASSVGGYSPLHF

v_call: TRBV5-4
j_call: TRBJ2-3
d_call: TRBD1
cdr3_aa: CASSLDDRADTQYF